This T cell receptor beta chain came from a study of T cells in Graves' hyperthyroidism and ophthalmopathy. Study-level information: Peripheral blood was obtained at initial diagnosis, preceding any treatment.

Ophthalmopathy patients had moderate-to-severe active disease, CAS ≥3, NOSPECS ≥4, and disease duration under 3 months. Patients showing uncontrolled infection, other autoimmune disease, pregnancy or lactation were ineligible. Diagnoses used clinical symptoms, serum thyroxine and TRAb, thyroid ultrasound and orbital computed tomography. The CDR3 spans 16 residues. Trimming took off 5 bases at V and 6 bases at J, with 20 bases between the two ends. Germline V CDR1 and CDR2: WSHSY, SAAADI. Regions amplified from RNA transcripts were the TCR beta CDR3 regions. The TCR CDR3 was amplified in a first-round RT-PCR using the HTBI primer set. TCRdb recomputed calls from the multiplex PCR reads with MiXCR, one row per CDR3 protein. The table has 300,000 to 350,000 distinct CDR3 sequences, around 18% seen once; the top ten hold roughly 15%. This clonotype has a count of ten or more.

The receptor was derived from a woman aged 40 to 50 with Graves' ophthalmopathy. The J gene is TRBJ1-5, the V gene TRBV10-2; D unresolved. Sequencing was done on a sample of blood. CDR3 region: CASSRGESSGGQPQHF. CDR3 sequence (DNA): TGCGCCAGCAGTCGAGGAGAGTCCTCTGGAGGTCAGCCCCAGCATTTT.